This entry lists 32 T cell receptor beta chains sequenced from one sample in a study of blood T cell repertoires in COVID-19. Profiling relied on immunoSEQ multiplex PCR, and the TCRdb table lists in-frame clones only, not all of them. The repertoire holds 200,000 to 250,000 clones, with roughly 84% as singletons. Source material: peripheral blood. The receptors come from a woman aged 50 to 65 with acute or convalescent COVID-19.

Concerning this clone: Within the sample, other DNA sequences also encode this same CDR3. The chain combines TRBV28 with TRBJ1-5, with D perhaps matching TRBD1 (6 bases). The length of the CDR3 is 14 residues. The V and J ends lost 5 bases and 4 bases respectively, with 12 bases between them. Germline V lookup: CDR1 MDHEN, CDR2 SYDVKM. This chain's CDR3 is CASSPGQLNQPQHF. DNA for the CDR3: TGTGCCAGCAGTCCTGGACAGCTAAATCAGCCCCAGCATTTT.

The chain carries TRBV28 and TRBJ1-2; 8 bases are a match to TRBD1. The length of the CDR3 is 15 residues. Germline CDR1 and CDR2: MDHEN and SYDVKM. V was clipped by 5 bases and J by 8 bases; unmatched bases: 13. The CDR3 DNA sequence: TGTGCCAGCAGTGTACCGGGACAGGCCGGGGGAGGCTACACCTTC. Translating gives CASSVPGQAGGGYTF.

This chain connects TRBV28 to TRBJ2-7; D uncertain. CDR1 and CDR2 (germline): MDHEN, SYDVKM. The CDR3 is 12 amino acids. The V end was cut by 8 bases, the J end by 0 bases, with 8 bases between. The CDR3 is CASAPSSYEQYF. For the CDR3, the DNA is TGTGCCAGCGCCCCCAGCTCCTACGAGCAGTACTTC.

The table lists this clone with a count of one. The chain is built from TRBV19 and TRBJ2-1; 14 nucleotides align to TRBD2. The trim removed 1 base at V and 5 bases at J, leaving 7 bases unmatched. The CDR3 consists of 18 residues. Germline V CDR1 and CDR2: LNHDA, SQIVND (reference sequence). CDR3 amino acids: CASSIGLAGGAFHNEQFF. For the CDR3, the DNA is TGTGCCAGTAGTATAGGACTAGCGGGAGGGGCCTTCCACAATGAGCAGTTCTTC.

The chain joins TRBV7-2 to TRBJ2-2; TRBD1 matches at 7 bases. The CDR3 extends over 14 amino acids. Germline CDR1 reads SGHTA; CDR2 reads FQGNSA. The junction had 8 bases not matched to a gene; V was cut back by 7 bases and J by 6 bases. The DNA of the CDR3 is TGTGCCAGCACCTATAGGGGGCAATCCGGGGAGCTGTTTTTT. It specifies CASTYRGQSGELFF.

Note on this clone: The sample holds other DNA sequences that translate to the same CDR3. The chain couples TRBV19 to TRBJ2-2, with 8 nucleotides matching TRBD1. This CDR3 has 14 residues. With 6 bases clipped from V and 1 base from J, the junction kept 1 base outside the gene matches. Germline V CDR1 and CDR2: LNHDA, SQIVND (reference sequence). In DNA form, the CDR3 reads TGTGCCAGTAGGGGGACAGGGAACACCGGGGAGCTGTTTTTT. Translating it yields CASRGTGNTGELFF.

This chain connects TRBV4-1 to TRBJ2-3, with 10 bases identical to TRBD2. In germline, CDR1 is MGHRA, CDR2 YSYEKL. The CDR3 covers 15 residues. V lost 2 bases to trimming and J lost 1 base; unmatched junction nucleotides: 0. In nucleotides, the CDR3 is TGCGCCAGCAGCCAACTAGCGGGAGGCACAGATACGCAGTATTTT. As protein: CASSQLAGGTDTQYF.

The rearrangement links TRBV3-1 (or the pseudogene TRBV3-2) to TRBJ1-1, with TRBD1 matching 7 bases. This CDR3 comprises 14 residues. Germline V lookup: CDR1 LGHDT, CDR2 YNNKEL (reference sequence). The V segment lost 4 bases and the J segment 3 bases; nucleotides outside the gene matches: 5. In DNA form, the CDR3 reads TGTGCCAGCAGCCCGACAGGGCGGCACACTGAAGCTTTCTTT. Amino acids: CASSPTGRHTEAFF.

The chain couples TRBV5-1 to TRBJ1-2; D possibly corresponds to TRBD1 (6 bases). The CDR3 runs 13 residues. V lost 2 bases and J 2 bases, leaving 7 bases between the germline ends. Germline V CDR1 and CDR2: SGHRS, YFSETQ. The DNA of the CDR3 is TGCGCCAGCAGCTTTGACAGGAACTATGGCTACACCTTC. Translated: CASSFDRNYGYTF.

The rearrangement joins TRBV6-2 or TRBV6-3 to TRBJ1-3; TRBD1 aligns across 9 bases. Losses at the gene ends were 4 bases for V and 4 bases for J; bases not matched to a gene: 8. The germline V gene has CDR1 MNHEY and CDR2 SVGEGT. This CDR3 spans 16 amino acids. CDR3 loop: CASSSSGQGDGNTIYF. The DNA for the CDR3 is TGTGCCAGCAGTTCCTCGGGACAGGGTGACGGAAACACCATATATTTT.

The sample holds a few counts of this clone. The gene calls are TRBV27 and TRBJ1-3; unclear D gene. The CDR3 totals 11 residues. Germline V lookup: CDR1 MNHEY, CDR2 SMNVEV (reference sequence). The V end lost 3 bases, the J end lost 8 bases, and 5 bases lay between the germline ends. DNA for the CDR3: TGTGCCAGCAGTTTCGGGGACACCATATATTTT. Translating gives CASSFGDTIYF.

V is TRBV7-8 and J is TRBJ2-7; 11 nucleotides line up with TRBD2. The CDR3 runs to 15 residues. The junction had 5 bases not matched to a gene; V was cut back by 5 bases and J by 2 bases. Germline lookup yields CDR1 SGHVS and CDR2 FQNEAQ. CDR3: CASSLWTSGPYEQYF. The CDR3 nucleotides read TGTGCCAGCAGCCTCTGGACTAGCGGGCCCTACGAGCAGTACTTC.

The V call is TRBV7-9, the J call TRBJ1-5; D perhaps matches TRBD1 (5 bases). The CDR3 is 16 residues long. Trimming pared 5 bases from V and 0 bases from J, leaving 14 bases between. Germline V gene sequence: CDR1 SEHNR, CDR2 FQNEAQ (reference sequence). In DNA form, the CDR3 reads TGTGCCAGCAGCCCCGGGGGGTTTTATAGCAATCAGCCCCAGCATTTT. Its translation is CASSPGGFYSNQPQHF.

The gene calls are TRBV23-1 and TRBJ2-1; possibly TRBD1 for D (5 bases). TRBV23-1 is assigned to the ORF class and has an uncertain function. The length of the CDR3 is 16 residues. The V gene lost 3 bases and the J gene lost 8 bases, with 20 bases spanning the gap. As DNA, the CDR3 is TGCGCCAGCAGTCAGCCAGCAGGGTGTCCTTTGGATGAGCAGTTCTTC. It is translated as CASSQPAGCPLDEQFF.

The chain employs TRBV6-4 and TRBJ2-5, with 10 bases aligning to TRBD2. The CDR3 contains 15 residues. V shed 4 bases and J 3 bases; nucleotides not matched to a gene: 5. In germline, CDR1 is MRHNA, CDR2 SNTAGT. In DNA, the CDR3 is TGTGCCAGCAGTGCCCTCGGACTAGCGGAAGAGACCCAGTACTTC. This translates into CASSALGLAEETQYF.

This rearrangement joins TRBV7-2 to TRBJ2-3; 8 bases are shared with TRBD1. The V and J ends lost 3 bases and 2 bases, in that order; junction bases with no gene match: 7. CDR3 length: 16 residues. Germline assignment: CDR1 SGHTA and CDR2 FQGNSA. In nucleotides, the CDR3 is TGTGCCAGCAGCTTCCCCCGGGACAGGAACACAGATACGCAGTATTTT. It is translated as CASSFPRDRNTDTQYF. The full variable domain, its missing parts supplied by reference TRBV7-2 and TRBJ2-3, is GAGVSQSPSNKVTEKGKDVELRCDPISGHTALYWYRQSLGQGLEFLIYFQGNSAPDKSGLPSDRFSAERTGGSVSTLTIQRTQQEDSAVYLCASSFPRDRNTDTQYFGPGTRLTVL.

The V and J genes are TRBV19 and TRBJ1-1; the D gene is possibly TRBD1 (5 bases). CDR3 length equals 14 residues. Germline assignment: CDR1 LNHDA and CDR2 SQIVND (reference sequence). V was shortened by 3 bases and J by 0 bases, with 8 bases between the two germline ends. The CDR3 DNA sequence: TGTGCCAGTAGTATGCAGGGATTGAACACTGAAGCTTTCTTT. This gives the protein CASSMQGLNTEAFF.

The J gene is TRBJ1-1, the V gene TRBV2, with D tentatively TRBD1 (6 bases). The CDR3 is made up of 12 amino acids. The V end lost 7 bases, the J end lost 3 bases, and 9 bases lay between the germline ends. Per the germline V gene, CDR1 is SNHLY and CDR2 is FYNNEI. CDR3 protein: CASIHRDTEAFF. Written as DNA, the CDR3 is TGTGCCAGCATCCACAGGGACACTGAAGCTTTCTTT.

The CDR3 DNA sequence: TGTGCCAGCAGCTTAGTCGGAGATCAGCCCCAGCATTTT. It is translated as CASSLVGDQPQHF. The rearrangement joins TRBV11-2 to TRBJ1-5; no firm D call. CDR3 length: 13 amino acids. Per germline, CDR1 SGHAT and CDR2 FQNNGV. Trimming took 1 base from V and 5 from J, leaving 6 bases between them.

The chain couples TRBV19 to TRBJ2-7, with a possible D match to TRBD2 (6 bases). Trimming shortened V by 3 bases and J by 0 bases, and 15 bases separated the two germline ends. Germline V gene sequence: CDR1 LNHDA, CDR2 SQIVND (reference sequence). This CDR3 comprises 16 residues. CDR3 region: CASSIHGGASSYEQYF. The DNA of the CDR3 is TGTGCCAGTAGTATTCATGGCGGGGCGAGCTCCTACGAGCAGTACTTC.

Only one count was recorded for this clone. The J gene is TRBJ2-1, the V gene TRBV24-1; 10 bases are shared with TRBD1. The CDR3 is made up of 13 amino acids. Losses at the gene ends were 10 bases for V and 9 bases for J; bases not matched to a gene: 8. Germline CDR1 is KGHDR and CDR2 is SFDVKD. The CDR3 spells CATRQGAGGEQFF. The CDR3 bases are TGTGCCACGAGACAGGGGGCAGGGGGTGAGCAGTTCTTC.

In its sample, this clone was seen a few times. The V and J genes are TRBV3-1 (or the pseudogene TRBV3-2) and TRBJ1-2; TRBD1 agrees at 8 bases. CDR1 is LGHDT and CDR2 is YNNKEL in the germline V gene (reference sequence). With V trimmed by 0 bases and J by 5 bases, 8 bases remained unmatched. This CDR3 is built from 16 residues. The CDR3 sequence: CASSQDPRGPQYGYTF. CDR3 DNA sequence: TGTGCCAGCAGCCAAGATCCCAGGGGGCCACAATATGGCTACACCTTC.

The chain uses TRBV7-6 and TRBJ1-1; 10 bases are shared with TRBD1. CDR1 is SGHVS, CDR2 FNYEAQ, per germline. V was clipped by 5 bases and J by 0 bases; unmatched bases: 3. The CDR3 contains 15 residues. CDR3 region: CASSLGTGVNTEAFF. CDR3 coding DNA: TGTGCCAGCAGCCTCGGGACAGGGGTGAACACTGAAGCTTTCTTT. The full variable domain, its missing parts supplied by reference TRBV7-6 and TRBJ1-1, is GAGVSQSPRYKVTKRGQDVALRCDPISGHVSLYWYRQALGQGPEFLTYFNYEAQQDKSGLPNDRFSAERPEGSISTLTIQRTEQRDSAMYRCASSLGTGVNTEAFFGQGTRLTVV.

This chain joins TRBV9 and TRBJ2-2, with D unresolved. The CDR3 is made up of 15 amino acids. Germline assignment: CDR1 SGDLS and CDR2 YYNGEE. V gave up 2 bases and J gave up 2 bases, with 10 bases separating them. This chain's CDR3 is CASSVNSFNTGELFF. The CDR3 bases are TGTGCCAGCAGCGTTAACAGTTTCAACACCGGGGAGCTGTTTTTT. Combining the CDR3 with reference TRBV9 and TRBJ2-2 gives the whole variable domain DSGVTQTPKHLITATGQRVTLRCSPRSGDLSVYWYQQSLDQGLQFLIQYYNGEERAKGNILERFSAQQFPDLHSELNLSSLELGDSALYFCASSVNSFNTGELFFGEGSRLTVL.

The V gene is TRBV28, the J gene TRBJ1-1, with 7 bases matching TRBD1. After removal of 7 bases from V and 1 base from J, the junction contained 6 bases not matched to a gene. CDR3 length: 14 amino acids. Germline values: CDR1 MDHEN, CDR2 SYDVKM. Here the CDR3 reads CASTNDRANTEAFF. The DNA of the CDR3 is TGTGCCAGCACTAACGACAGGGCGAACACTGAAGCTTTCTTT.

This chain connects TRBV5-5 to TRBJ2-5; 8 bases match TRBD1. Germline V gene sequence: CDR1 SGHKS, CDR2 YYEKEE (reference sequence). The CDR3 spans 16 residues. With 3 bases clipped from V and 5 bases from J, the junction kept 12 bases outside the gene matches. CDR3 nucleotide sequence: TGTGCCAGCAGCTCGAATCAGGGACAGGCGGCGGAGACCCAGTACTTC. Translated, it gives CASSSNQGQAAETQYF.

Turning to this clone: Just one base apart from a much larger clone, this may be a read error. This chain links TRBV7-2 with TRBJ1-6; a weak D match, TRBD1 (5 bases). CDR3 length equals 15 residues. Looked up from germline, CDR1 is SGHTA and CDR2 is FQGNSA. The ends were cut back, 0 bases at V and 10 bases at J, with 13 bases in the middle. The CDR3 region has the DNA TGTGCCAGCAGCTTAGCGCTCGGGGAGGGGTCACCCCTCCACTTT. Translation gives CASSLALGEGSPLHF. The full variable domain, with the rest looked up from reference TRBV7-2 and TRBJ1-6, is GAGVSQSPSNKVTEKGKDVELRCDPISGHTALYWYRQSLGQGLEFLIYFQGNSAPDKSGLPSDRFSAERTGGSVSTLTIQRTQQEDSAVYLCASSLALGEGSPLHFGNGTRLTVT.

This chain connects TRBV5-1 to TRBJ2-1, with 12 bases matching TRBD2. Germline trimming cut 0 bases from V and 4 bases from J; bases unmatched to any gene: 8. The CDR3 is 18 amino acids. Germline values: CDR1 SGHRS, CDR2 YFSETQ. The CDR3 sequence: CASSLALAGGLGYNEQFF. In DNA, the CDR3 is TGCGCCAGCAGCTTGGCCCTAGCGGGGGGGCTAGGATACAATGAGCAGTTCTTC. Combining the CDR3 with reference TRBV5-1 and TRBJ2-1 gives the whole variable domain KAGVTQTPRYLIKTRGQQVTLSCSPISGHRSVSWYQQTPGQGLQFLFEYFSETQRNKGNFPGRFSGRQFSNSRSEMNVSTLELGDSALYLCASSLALAGGLGYNEQFFGPGTRLTVL.

This clone was seen a handful of times. The chain is built from TRBV18 and TRBJ1-5; 8 bases match TRBD1. The CDR3 sequence is 15 residues long. Per the germline V gene, CDR1 is KGHSH and CDR2 is LQKENI. V was pared by 5 bases and J by 4 bases, with 7 bases of the junction left unmatched. The CDR3 nucleotides are TGTGCCAGCTCATCGACAGGGGCTCTTAATCAGCCCCAGCATTTT. Amino acids: CASSSTGALNQPQHF.

The chain carries TRBV29-1 and TRBJ1-1, with a tentative D call TRBD1 (5 bases). Germline assignment: CDR1 SQVTM and CDR2 ANQGSEA. The CDR3 totals 14 residues. V lost 7 bases and J 1 base, leaving 16 bases between the germline ends. CDR3 in DNA: TGCAGCGCCGCACCCGCAGGGCCGAACACTGAAGCTTTCTTT. Residues: CSAAPAGPNTEAFF.

CDR3 amino acids: CASSGGSPGELFF. DNA of the CDR3: TGTGCCAGCAGTGGGGGGAGTCCCGGGGAGCTGTTTTTT. The chain uses TRBV12-3 or TRBV12-4 and TRBJ2-2; perhaps TRBD2 as D (6 bases). The CDR3 covers 13 residues. The V gene lost 5 bases and the J gene lost 6 bases, with 10 bases spanning the gap.

CDR3 sequence reads: CASSFQGQNNSPLHF. The CDR3, as DNA: TGTGCCAGCAGCTTCCAGGGACAAAATAATTCACCCCTCCACTTT. The chain employs TRBV7-9 and TRBJ1-6; maybe TRBD1 (6 bases). V was shortened by 3 bases and J by 5 bases, with 11 bases between the two germline ends. CDR3 length equals 15 residues. Per the germline V gene, CDR1 is SEHNR and CDR2 is FQNEAQ (reference sequence).